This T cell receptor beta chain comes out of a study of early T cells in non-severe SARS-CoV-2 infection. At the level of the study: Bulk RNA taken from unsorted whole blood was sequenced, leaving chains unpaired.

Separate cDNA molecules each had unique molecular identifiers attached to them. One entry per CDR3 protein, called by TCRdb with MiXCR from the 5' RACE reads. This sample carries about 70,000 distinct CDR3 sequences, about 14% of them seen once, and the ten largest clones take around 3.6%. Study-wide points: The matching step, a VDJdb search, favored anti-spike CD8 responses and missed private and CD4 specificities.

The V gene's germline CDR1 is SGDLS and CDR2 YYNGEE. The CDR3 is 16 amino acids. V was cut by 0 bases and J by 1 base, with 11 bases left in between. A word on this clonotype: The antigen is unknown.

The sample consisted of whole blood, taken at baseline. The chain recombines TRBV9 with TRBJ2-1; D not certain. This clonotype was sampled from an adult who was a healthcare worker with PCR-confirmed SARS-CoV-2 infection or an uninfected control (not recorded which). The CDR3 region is CASSVEGGPSYNEQFF. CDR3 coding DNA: TGTGCCAGCAGCGTAGAGGGCGGTCCTTCCTACAATGAGCAGTTCTTC.